The rows below give T cell receptor beta chains drawn from one sample of a study of human T cells and chemical hapten exposure. TCRdb reprocessed the reads with MiXCR, giving one entry per CDR3 protein. In the table there are around 120,000 distinct CDR3 sequences, approximately 9% of which are singletons. The material sequenced was whole blood. The receptors stem from a human donor in good health. Some clones in this sample may be carry-over from other donors' samples. Both conserved end residues are part of each CDR3. D genes are given only for firm matches. Rows may omit the clone size; those that give it use once, few, many or a size class.

J gene	V gene	clone size	D gene	CDR3 protein	CDR3 DNA
TRBJ2-7	TRBV29-1	.	TRBD1	CSVDVGQVGEQYF	TGCAGCGTTGATGTGGGACAGGTTGGCGAGCAGTACTTC
TRBJ1-1	TRBV7-9	many	.	CASSFEGGGTEAFF	TGTGCCAGCAGCTTTGAGGGGGGAGGGACTGAAGCTTTCTTT
TRBJ1-1	TRBV5-1	many	TRBD1	CASSLQGFGMMNTEAFF	TGCGCCAGCAGCTTACAGGGGTTCGGAATGATGAACACTGAAGCTTTCTTT
TRBJ2-3	TRBV2	.	.	CASSEIGDTQYF	TGTGCCAGCAGTGAAATAGGCGATACGCAGTATTTT
TRBJ2-2	TRBV11-2	many	.	CASSLSLVTGELFF	TGTGCCAGCAGCCTCTCCCTAGTTACCGGGGAGCTGTTTTTT
TRBJ2-3	TRBV12-3/TRBV12-4	many	.	CASTQERSSSTDTQYF	TGTGCCAGCACCCAGGAGAGATCCTCTAGCACAGATACGCAGTATTTT
TRBJ2-5	TRBV14	.	TRBD2	CASSPEVGRETQYF	TGTGCCAGCAGCCCCGAGGTCGGGAGGGAGACCCAGTACTTC
TRBJ2-6	TRBV12-3/TRBV12-4	.	.	CASTPAPGGSGANVLTF	TGTGCCAGCACCCCCGCCCCTGGTGGATCTGGGGCCAACGTCCTGACTTTC
TRBJ1-2	TRBV14	.	.	CASSPTNYGYTF	TGTGCCAGCAGCCCGACAAACTATGGCTACACCTTC
TRBJ1-4	TRBV2	many	.	CASSNPRRGGEKLFF	TGTGCCAGCAGCAATCCCCGGCGGGGTGGCGAAAAACTGTTTTTT
TRBJ1-4	TRBV3-1	many	.	CASSHTQVMNEKLFF	TGTGCCAGCAGCCATACACAGGTTATGAATGAAAAACTGTTTTTT
TRBJ2-5	TRBV7-9	.	.	CASSMGGRETQYF	TGTGCCAGCAGCATGGGGGGGCGAGAGACCCAGTACTTC
TRBJ2-7	TRBV29-1	many	TRBD2	CSVGLAGHEQYF	TGCAGCGTGGGACTAGCGGGACACGAGCAGTACTTC